The sequence of this T cell receptor beta chain was determined in a study of shared clonotypes between healthy human individuals. Study overall: Donors, aged 18 to 49, were a couple of women and a few men. Overall study results and limits: Researchers sampled blood only, noting tissue repertoires likely differ. Relative to memory subsets, naive subsets generally showed larger estimated richness.

This CDR3 is 14 amino acids long. Germline lookup yields CDR1 SEHNR and CDR2 FQNEAQ (reference sequence). Germline trimming cut 5 bases from V and 6 bases from J; bases unmatched to any gene: 5. Here immunoSEQ multiplex PCR was the method, and the copy in TCRdb shows in-frame clones only, minus some. Of roughly 1,500,000 clones listed, approximately 98.5% were seen once; the top ten hold 0.36%. Points on this clone: Its antigen is unidentified.

The clonotype was recovered from a man aged 25-45 years in good health. The chain couples TRBV7-9 to TRBJ1-5; 9 bases align to TRBD1. Sequencing used naive CD4+ T cells sorted from blood. As to subset: CD45RA+ positively selected. Written as DNA, the CDR3 is TGTGCCAGCAGCCGACAGGGGGAAGGTCAGCCCCAGCATTTT. Translating it yields CASSRQGEGQPQHF.